This TCR beta chain was recorded in a study of blood T cells in healthy people across ages. This clonotype was detected only a few times. Primers used in a second PCR of about 7 to 12 cycles were a sample-barcoded 5' primer and a J-beta primer mix. Every cDNA was tagged by a template-switch adaptor with 12 random nucleotides. Each CDR3 protein is one row after TCRdb ran MiXCR on the 5' RACE reads. Of 780,000 or so distinct CDR3 sequences listed, about 48% are singletons. Trimming cost V 3 bases and J 2 bases; bases outside gene matches: 12. Germline CDR1 is ENHRY and CDR2 is SYGVKD. CDR3 length equals 17 residues.

The chain couples TRBV10-3 to TRBJ2-7; 8 bases match TRBD2. The sequenced material came from blood. The clonotype comes from an elderly man in good health. CDR3 in amino acids: CAISEWGLVPHTYEQYF. The CDR3 nucleotides read TGTGCCATCAGTGAATGGGGACTAGTACCCCACACCTACGAGCAGTACTTC.